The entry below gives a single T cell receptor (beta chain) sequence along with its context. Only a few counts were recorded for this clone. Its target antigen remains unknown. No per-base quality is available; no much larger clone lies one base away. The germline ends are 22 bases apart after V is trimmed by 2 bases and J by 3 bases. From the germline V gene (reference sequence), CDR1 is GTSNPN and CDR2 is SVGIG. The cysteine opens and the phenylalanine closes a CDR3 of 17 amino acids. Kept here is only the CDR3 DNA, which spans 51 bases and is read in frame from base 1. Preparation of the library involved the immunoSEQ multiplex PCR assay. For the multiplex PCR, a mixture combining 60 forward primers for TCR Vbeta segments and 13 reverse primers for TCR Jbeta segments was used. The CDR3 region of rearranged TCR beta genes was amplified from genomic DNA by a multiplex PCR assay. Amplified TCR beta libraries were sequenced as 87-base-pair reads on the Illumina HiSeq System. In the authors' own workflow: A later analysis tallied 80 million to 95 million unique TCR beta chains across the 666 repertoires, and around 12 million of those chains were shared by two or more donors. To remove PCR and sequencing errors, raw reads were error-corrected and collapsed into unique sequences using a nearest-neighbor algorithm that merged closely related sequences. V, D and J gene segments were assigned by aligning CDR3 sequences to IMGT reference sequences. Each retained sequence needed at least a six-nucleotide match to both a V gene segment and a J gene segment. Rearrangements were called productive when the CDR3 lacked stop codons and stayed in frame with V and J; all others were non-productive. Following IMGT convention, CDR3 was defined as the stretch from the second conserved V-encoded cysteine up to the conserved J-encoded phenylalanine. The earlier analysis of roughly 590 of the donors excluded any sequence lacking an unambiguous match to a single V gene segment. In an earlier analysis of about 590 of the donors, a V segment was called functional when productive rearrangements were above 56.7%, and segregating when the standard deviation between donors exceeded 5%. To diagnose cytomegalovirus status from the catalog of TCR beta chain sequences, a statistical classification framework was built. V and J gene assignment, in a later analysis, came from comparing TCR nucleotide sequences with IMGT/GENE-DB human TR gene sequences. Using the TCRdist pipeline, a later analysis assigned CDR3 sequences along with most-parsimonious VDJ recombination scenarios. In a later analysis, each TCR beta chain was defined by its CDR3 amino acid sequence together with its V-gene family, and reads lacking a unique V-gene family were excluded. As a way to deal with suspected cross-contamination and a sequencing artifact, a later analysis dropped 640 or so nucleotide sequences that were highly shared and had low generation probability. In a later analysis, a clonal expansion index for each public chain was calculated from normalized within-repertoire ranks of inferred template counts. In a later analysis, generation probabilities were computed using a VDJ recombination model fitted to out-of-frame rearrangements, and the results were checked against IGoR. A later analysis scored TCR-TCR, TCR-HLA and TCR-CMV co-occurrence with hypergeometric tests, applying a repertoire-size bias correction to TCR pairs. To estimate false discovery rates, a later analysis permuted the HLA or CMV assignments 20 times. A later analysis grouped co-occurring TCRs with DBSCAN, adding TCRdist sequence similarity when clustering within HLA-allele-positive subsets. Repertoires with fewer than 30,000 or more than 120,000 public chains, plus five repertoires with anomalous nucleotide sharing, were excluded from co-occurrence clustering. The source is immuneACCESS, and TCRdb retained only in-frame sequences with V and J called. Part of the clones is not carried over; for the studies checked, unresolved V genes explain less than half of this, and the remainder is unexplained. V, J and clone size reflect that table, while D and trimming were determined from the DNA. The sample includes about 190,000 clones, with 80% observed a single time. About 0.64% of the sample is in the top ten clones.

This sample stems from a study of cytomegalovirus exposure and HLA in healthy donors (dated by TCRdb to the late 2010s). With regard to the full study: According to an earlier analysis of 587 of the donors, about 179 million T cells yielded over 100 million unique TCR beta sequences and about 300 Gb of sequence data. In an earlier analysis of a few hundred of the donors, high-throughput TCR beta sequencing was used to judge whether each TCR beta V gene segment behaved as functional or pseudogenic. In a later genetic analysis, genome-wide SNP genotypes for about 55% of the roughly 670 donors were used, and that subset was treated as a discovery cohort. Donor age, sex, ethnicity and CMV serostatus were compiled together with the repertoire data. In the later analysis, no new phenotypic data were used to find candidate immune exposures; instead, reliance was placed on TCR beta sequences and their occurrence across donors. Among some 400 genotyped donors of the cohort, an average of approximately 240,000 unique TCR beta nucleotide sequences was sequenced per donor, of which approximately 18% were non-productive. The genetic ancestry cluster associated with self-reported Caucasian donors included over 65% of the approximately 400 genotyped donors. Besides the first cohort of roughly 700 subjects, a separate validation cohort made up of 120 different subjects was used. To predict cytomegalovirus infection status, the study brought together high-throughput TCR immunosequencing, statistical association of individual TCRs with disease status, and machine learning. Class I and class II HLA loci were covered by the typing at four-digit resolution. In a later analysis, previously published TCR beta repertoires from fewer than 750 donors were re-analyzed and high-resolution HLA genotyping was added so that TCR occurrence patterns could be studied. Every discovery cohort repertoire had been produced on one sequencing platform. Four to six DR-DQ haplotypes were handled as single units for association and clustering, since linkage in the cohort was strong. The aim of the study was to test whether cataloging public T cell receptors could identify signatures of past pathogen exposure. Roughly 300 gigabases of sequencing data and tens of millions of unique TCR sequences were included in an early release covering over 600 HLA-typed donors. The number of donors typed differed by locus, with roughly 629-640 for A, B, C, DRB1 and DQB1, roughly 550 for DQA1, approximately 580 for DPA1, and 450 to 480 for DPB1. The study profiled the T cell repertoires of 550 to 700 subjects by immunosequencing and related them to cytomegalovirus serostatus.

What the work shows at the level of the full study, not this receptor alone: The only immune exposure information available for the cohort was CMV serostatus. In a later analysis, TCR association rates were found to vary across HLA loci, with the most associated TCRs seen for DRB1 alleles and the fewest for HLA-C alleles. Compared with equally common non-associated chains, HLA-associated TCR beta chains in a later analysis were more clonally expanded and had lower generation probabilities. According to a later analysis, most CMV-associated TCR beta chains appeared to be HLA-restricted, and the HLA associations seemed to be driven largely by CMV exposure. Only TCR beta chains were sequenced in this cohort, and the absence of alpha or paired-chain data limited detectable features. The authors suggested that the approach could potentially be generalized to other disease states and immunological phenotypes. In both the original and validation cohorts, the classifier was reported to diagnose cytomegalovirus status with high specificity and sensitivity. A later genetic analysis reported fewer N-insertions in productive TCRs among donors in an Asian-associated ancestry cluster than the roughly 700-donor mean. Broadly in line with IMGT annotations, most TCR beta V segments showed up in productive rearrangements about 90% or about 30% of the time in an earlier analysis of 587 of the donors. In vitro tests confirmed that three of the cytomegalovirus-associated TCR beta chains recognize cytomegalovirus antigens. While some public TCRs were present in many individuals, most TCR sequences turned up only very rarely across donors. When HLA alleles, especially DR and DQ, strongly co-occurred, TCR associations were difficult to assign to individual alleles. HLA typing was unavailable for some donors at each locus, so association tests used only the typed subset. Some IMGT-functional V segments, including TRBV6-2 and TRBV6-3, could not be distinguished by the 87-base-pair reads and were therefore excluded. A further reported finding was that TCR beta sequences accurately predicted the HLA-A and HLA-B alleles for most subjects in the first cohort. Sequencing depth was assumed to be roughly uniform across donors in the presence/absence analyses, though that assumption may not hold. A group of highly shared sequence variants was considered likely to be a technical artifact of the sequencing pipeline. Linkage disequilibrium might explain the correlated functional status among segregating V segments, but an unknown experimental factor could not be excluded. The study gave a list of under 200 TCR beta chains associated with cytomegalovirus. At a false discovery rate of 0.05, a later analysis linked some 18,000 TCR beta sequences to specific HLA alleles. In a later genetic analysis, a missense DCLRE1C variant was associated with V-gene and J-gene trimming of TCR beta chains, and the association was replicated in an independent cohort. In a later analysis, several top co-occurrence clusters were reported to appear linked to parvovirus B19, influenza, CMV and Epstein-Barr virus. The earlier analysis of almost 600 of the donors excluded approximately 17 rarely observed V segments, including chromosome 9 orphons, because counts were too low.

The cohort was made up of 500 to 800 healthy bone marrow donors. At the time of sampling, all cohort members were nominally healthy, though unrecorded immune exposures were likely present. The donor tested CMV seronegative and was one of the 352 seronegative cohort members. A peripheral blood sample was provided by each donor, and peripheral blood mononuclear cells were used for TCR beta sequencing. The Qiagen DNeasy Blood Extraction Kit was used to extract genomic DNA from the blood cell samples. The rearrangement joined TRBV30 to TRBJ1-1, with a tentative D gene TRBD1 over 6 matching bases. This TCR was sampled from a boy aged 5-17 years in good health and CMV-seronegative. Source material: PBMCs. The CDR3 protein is CAWSPRLGKQGYTEAFF. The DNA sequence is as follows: TGTGCCTGGAGTCCCCGCCTTGGTAAACAGGGATACACTGAAGCTTTCTTT.